This T cell receptor (beta chain) was profiled in a study of shared T cell receptors in the human thymus. For this clone: Other DNA sequences in the same sample also yield this CDR3.

The table came from immunoSEQ multiplex PCR; TCRdb's copy has only in-frame clones and leaves some out. The sample lists 700,000 or so clones; approximately 83% were seen once. The sample was also linked to a second study, of human thymus T cells. As that study records: Corrective surgery for congenital heart defects was being performed on the healthy Finnish infants who served as donors. Thymic samples were excised during corrective heart operations.

This receptor was taken from a girl younger than two with a congenital heart defect. Sequencing was performed on thymocytes.

CDR3 DNA sequence: TGTGCCAGCAGCGTTGGGACTAGCGGGGGGGCAGGGGAGACCCAGTACTTC. Translated: CASSVGTSGGAGETQYF. V gene TRBV9 combines with J gene TRBJ2-5; 16 nucleotides align to TRBD2. This CDR3 is 17 amino acids long. CDR1 and CDR2 from the germline V gene are SGDLS and YYNGEE. The V and J ends lost 2 bases and 5 bases, in that order; junction bases with no gene match: 6.